Each of the 27 T cell receptor beta chains below was sequenced from the same sample in a study of read filtering for tumor transcriptome and immune sequencing. Molecular barcoded adaptors covering alpha/delta and beta/gamma chains were used on roughly 400 ng RNA. TCRdb analysed the reads with MiXCR anew, one entry per CDR3 protein. The table records 62,000 or so distinct CDR3 sequences, 20% of them present only once. The sequenced sample was a population of CD138-negative cells sorted from bone marrow. These receptors all stem from a donor at least 40 years old with multiple myeloma.

Worth noting for this clonotype: A much more abundant neighbour one base away suggests this may be a read error. The rearrangement uses TRBV20-1 and TRBJ2-5, with a possible D match to TRBD2 (6 bases). The germline V and J ends were trimmed by 3 bases and 9 bases, with 20 bases remaining between them. CDR1 is DFQATT, CDR2 SNEGSKA, per germline (reference sequence). CDR3 length: 14 residues. CDR3 sequence (DNA): TGCAGTGCTAGGTCTGGAGGGAGTGCGGAGGCCCAGTACTTC. Amino acids: CSARSGGSAEAQYF.

This clonotype has ten or more counts. The chain carries TRBV19 and TRBJ2-2, with TRBD1 matching 7 bases. Germline lookup yields CDR1 LNHDA and CDR2 SQIVND (reference sequence). Germline trimming cut 2 bases from V and 0 bases from J; bases unmatched to any gene: 3. The CDR3 is made up of 16 amino acids. The CDR3 nucleotides are TGTGCCAGTAGTATACGGACAGGAACGAACACCGGGGAGCTGTTTTTT. This codes for CASSIRTGTNTGELFF.

To note about this clonotype: A much larger clone is a single base away; this may be a read error. This likely comes from a read error, as the CDR3 has no conserved phenylalanine or tryptophan at its end. The J gene is TRBJ1-4, the V gene TRBV5-1; D possibly corresponds to TRBD1 (6 bases). Trimming left V 0 bases short and J 8 bases short, with 11 bases between. Looked up from germline, CDR1 is SGHRS and CDR2 is YFSETQ. The CDR3 is 14 residues long. CDR3 DNA: TGCGCCAGCAGCTTGGCACAGGGTGAGGAAAAACTGTTTTAT. The encoded protein is CASSLAQGEEKLFY.

For this clonotype: With a much larger clone just one base away, this may be a read error. The chain combines TRBV28 with TRBJ2-7; D not resolved. The germline gives CDR1 MDHEN, CDR2 SYDVKM. This CDR3 comprises 13 residues. CDR3 sequence reads: CANSLMKAYEQYF. CDR3 nucleotide sequence: TGTGCCAACAGTTTGATGAAGGCCTACGAGCAGTACTTC. Looking up the rest from reference TRBV28 and TRBJ2-7 gives the full variable domain: DVKVTQSSRYLVKRTGEKVFLECVQDMDHENMFWYRQDPGLGLRLIYFSYDVKMKEKGDIPEGYSVSREKKERFSLILESASTNQTSMYLCANSLMKAYEQYFGPGTRLTVT.

Many counts were recorded for this clonotype. V usage is TRBV5-1 and J usage is TRBJ2-1, with D possibly being TRBD1 or TRBD2 (6 bases each). The CDR3 runs 14 residues. Germline CDR1 SGHRS, CDR2 YFSETQ. V dropped 2 bases and J dropped 6 bases, with 12 bases sitting between them. This CDR3 reads CASSFSGGFNEQFF. The CDR3 bases are TGCGCCAGCAGCTTTTCCGGGGGCTTCAATGAGCAGTTCTTC.

On this clonotype itself: The junction departs from the called germline gene at one end, perhaps through a read error. This sequence joins TRBV5-1 and TRBJ1-1, with unresolved D. This CDR3 spans 15 amino acids. Germline V gene sequence: CDR1 SGHRS, CDR2 YFSETQ. The CDR3 is CAGSLVYTANTEAFF. In DNA, the CDR3 is TGCGCCGGCAGCTTGGTATATACAGCGAACACTGAAGCTTTCTTT.

Comments on this clonotype: With a much larger clone just one base away, this may be a read error. This rearrangement joins TRBV27 to TRBJ2-3, with TRBD2 as a possible D gene (5 bases). CDR3 size: 17 residues. From germline, CDR1 is MNHEY and CDR2 SMNVEV (reference sequence). The CDR3 DNA follows: TGTGCCAGCAGTTTAGGTTTGGTCGGATCTAGCACAGATACGCAGTGTTTT. This codes for CASSLGLVGSSTDTQCF.

A few counts support this clonotype. The rearrangement joins TRBV4-1 to TRBJ1-2; 8 nucleotides match TRBD1. The CDR3 totals 16 residues. CDR1 and CDR2 (germline): MGHRA, YSYEKL. The junction had 7 bases not matched to a gene; V was cut back by 0 bases and J by 4 bases. This CDR3 is CASSQDRDRSFYGYTF. In DNA, the CDR3 is TGCGCCAGCAGCCAAGACCGGGACAGGAGCTTCTATGGCTACACCTTC.

For this clonotype: Without the conserved terminal phenylalanine or tryptophan, this CDR3 likely stems from a read error. The CDR3 nucleotides are TGCAGTGCTACCAGGGAAGGGTCATCCTACGAGCAGTACTAC. This gives the protein CSATREGSSYEQYY. The chain joins TRBV20-1 to TRBJ2-7; weak D call: TRBD1 (5 bases). With 4 bases removed from V and 1 base from J, the gap between germline ends came to 14 bases. CDR1 is DFQATT and CDR2 is SNEGSKA in the germline V gene (reference sequence). CDR3 length equals 14 residues.

The table lists this clonotype with a few counts. The chain carries TRBV27 and TRBJ1-5, with D tentatively TRBD1 (5 bases). This CDR3 has 13 amino acids. Germline values: CDR1 MNHEY, CDR2 SMNVEV (reference sequence). V dropped 4 bases and J dropped 7 bases, with 11 bases sitting between them. The CDR3 sequence: CASSSPGGQPQHF. The DNA for the CDR3 is TGTGCCAGCAGTTCCCCGGGGGGGCAGCCCCAGCATTTT.

This chain connects TRBV20-1 to TRBJ2-7, with D perhaps given as TRBD1 or TRBD2 (5 bases each). Germline V gives CDR1 DFQATT, CDR2 SNEGSKA (reference sequence). The CDR3 runs 13 residues. Trimming pared 8 bases from V and 3 bases from J, leaving 17 bases between. Written as DNA, the CDR3 is TGCAGTAGCTCCGGGACGGAGTTCTACGAGCAGTACTTC. Its translation: CSSSGTEFYEQYF.

The chain combines TRBV15 with TRBJ2-7; perhaps TRBD2 as D (5 bases). V shed 3 bases and J shed 0 bases, with 9 bases lying between them. The germline V gene has CDR1 LNHNV and CDR2 YYDKDF (reference sequence). This CDR3 region has 14 residues. Here the CDR3 reads CATSRDLSSYEQYF. CDR3 nucleotide sequence: TGTGCCACCAGCAGGGACTTGAGCTCCTACGAGCAGTACTTC.

The rearrangement links TRBV7-3 to TRBJ2-3, with 7 bases fitting TRBD2. The CDR3 consists of 20 residues. CDR1 and CDR2 (germline): SGHTA, FQGTGA. V lost 6 bases, J lost 4 bases, and 25 bases stayed unmatched. In nucleotides, the CDR3 is TGTGCCAGCAGTCCATCCCTTGGGACGTCCTGGGACTACCTTTCAGATACGCAGTATTTT. This sequence encodes CASSPSLGTSWDYLSDTQYF.

The CDR3 here is CASSLGTSGSPLYEQYF. In DNA, the CDR3 is TGCGCCAGCAGCTTGGGGACTAGCGGGAGTCCCCTCTACGAGCAGTACTTC. The chain has TRBV5-1 and TRBJ2-7; 13 positions match TRBD2. The CDR3 runs 17 residues. J lost 3 bases, V lost 0 bases, and 6 bases had no gene match. CDR1 and CDR2 from the germline V gene are SGHRS and YFSETQ.

A few counts support this clonotype. In DNA, the CDR3 is TGTGCCAGCAGTTTTAGTCGGGGATCTAGCACAGATACGCAGTATTTT. Translation: CASSFSRGSSTDTQYF. V usage is TRBV28 and J usage is TRBJ2-3, with D perhaps matching TRBD2 (5 bases). CDR3 size: 16 residues. V lost 3 bases and J lost 0, with 13 bases in between. The germline CDR1 and CDR2 sequences are MDHEN and SYDVKM.

A note on this clonotype: This clone may be a read error of a much larger clone one base away. V gene TRBV6-2 or TRBV6-3 combines with J gene TRBJ1-5, with no clear D. Per the germline V gene, CDR1 is MNHEY and CDR2 is SVGEGT. This CDR3 is 14 amino acids long. CDR3 region: CASSDTAAGQPQRF. CDR3 coding DNA: TGTGCCAGCAGTGACACGGCAGCCGGCCAGCCCCAGCGTTTT.

This clonotype was seen repeatedly, ten times or more. The rearrangement uses TRBV27 and TRBJ2-1; possibly TRBD1 for D (5 bases). CDR1 is MNHEY and CDR2 is SMNVEV in the germline V gene (reference sequence). The CDR3 runs to 18 residues. Trimming shortened V by 0 bases and J by 0 bases, and 15 bases separated the two germline ends. CDR3: CASSLSGQGLSSYNEQFF. The CDR3 nucleotides are TGTGCCAGCAGTTTATCGGGGCAGGGTTTAAGCTCCTACAATGAGCAGTTCTTC.

This clonotype was counted between two and nine times. This chain uses TRBV28 with TRBJ1-5; 10 bases are a match to TRBD1. With V trimmed by 5 bases and J by 4 bases, 2 bases remained unmatched. The CDR3 is 14 residues long. Germline lookup yields CDR1 MDHEN and CDR2 SYDVKM. DNA of the CDR3: TGTGCCAGCAGTGGGACAGGGGCAAATCAGCCCCAGCATTTT. Amino acid sequence: CASSGTGANQPQHF.

The rearrangement links TRBV11-2 to TRBJ2-3; D may correspond to TRBD1 or TRBD2 (5 bases each). With 7 bases removed from V and 7 bases from J, the gap between germline ends came to 12 bases. Germline lookup yields CDR1 SGHAT and CDR2 FQNNGV. CDR3 length: 12 residues. This chain's CDR3 is CASTNRGHTQYF. CDR3 in DNA: TGTGCCAGCACCAATCGGGGCCATACGCAGTATTTT.

There are many counts of this clonotype. The chain recombines TRBV19 with TRBJ2-3; D gene uncertain. Germline CDR1 is LNHDA and CDR2 is SQIVND (reference sequence). V lost 6 bases to trimming and J lost 4 bases, with 8 bases between them. The CDR3 spans 12 residues. Here the CDR3 DNA reads TGTGCCAGTAGAGACGTGGCAGATACGCAGTATTTT. It encodes CASRDVADTQYF.

This clonotype has at least ten counts. V and J are TRBV5-1 and TRBJ2-7; D is uncertain. Trimming removed 4 bases at V and 1 base at J, with 12 bases between. Germline lookup yields CDR1 SGHRS and CDR2 YFSETQ. CDR3 length: 14 amino acids. The CDR3 region has the DNA TGCGCCAGCAGCGCCGTGGGTTCATCCTACGAGCAGTACTTC. Its protein product is CASSAVGSSYEQYF.

On this clonotype itself: This may come from a read error, since a much larger clone is one base off. The chain has TRBV29-1 and TRBJ1-6; TRBD1 is a possible D gene (6 bases). V lost 8 bases to trimming and J lost 10 bases, with 15 bases between them. Germline V gene lookup returns CDR1 SQVTM and CDR2 ANQGSEA. The CDR3 covers 12 residues. Written as DNA, the CDR3 is TGCAGCAACCGGGACAAGGAGTCACCCCTCCACTTT. This translates into CSNRDKESPLHF.

This clonotype has at least ten counts. CDR3 in amino acids: CSAAGENYNEQFF. For the CDR3, the DNA is TGCAGCGCAGCAGGGGAGAACTACAATGAGCAGTTCTTC. This chain links TRBV29-1 with TRBJ2-1, with D possibly being TRBD1 (6 bases). Trimming left V 7 bases short and J 3 bases short, with 13 bases between. Germline V lookup: CDR1 SQVTM, CDR2 ANQGSEA. There are 13 residues in the CDR3.

V usage is TRBV11-1 and J usage is TRBJ2-5; D is uncertain. Germline CDR1 reads SGHAT; CDR2 reads FQDESV (reference sequence). This CDR3 spans 14 amino acids. Trimming stripped 1 base from V and 4 bases from J, with 10 bases between. CDR3 in amino acids: CASSLGPSIETQYF. CDR3 nucleotide sequence: TGTGCCAGCAGCTTAGGACCCTCGATAGAGACCCAGTACTTC.

At least ten counts were recorded for this clonotype. CDR3 protein: CASSLSFLAGALSGEQYF. The CDR3, as DNA: TGTGCCAGCAGCTTGAGTTTCTTAGCGGGAGCCCTTTCTGGGGAGCAGTACTTC. The chain couples TRBV7-2 to TRBJ2-7; 9 nucleotides align to TRBD2. CDR3 length: 18 amino acids. Trimming at V came to 3 bases and at J to 7 bases, leaving 19 bases not matched to a gene. Germline assignment: CDR1 SGHTA and CDR2 FQGNSA.

This clonotype has at least ten counts. This chain joins TRBV7-6 and TRBJ2-1; the match to TRBD2 covers 8 bases. The CDR3 has 15 residues. Germline loops: CDR1 SGHVS, CDR2 FNYEAQ. Trimming removed 1 base from V and 10 bases from J; junction bases left unmatched: 9. As DNA, the CDR3 is TGTGCCAGCAGCTTAGGGCGTAGCGGGAAAGACGAGCAGTTCTTC. Translation gives CASSLGRSGKDEQFF.

The chain has TRBV7-3 and TRBJ2-2; TRBD2 might be the D (6 bases). This CDR3 contains 14 residues. V dropped 4 bases and J dropped 5 bases, with 11 bases sitting between them. In germline, CDR1 is SGHTA, CDR2 FQGTGA. This CDR3 is CASSSGLTTGELFF. CDR3 nucleotides: TGTGCCAGCAGCTCGGGACTCACTACCGGGGAGCTGTTTTTT.